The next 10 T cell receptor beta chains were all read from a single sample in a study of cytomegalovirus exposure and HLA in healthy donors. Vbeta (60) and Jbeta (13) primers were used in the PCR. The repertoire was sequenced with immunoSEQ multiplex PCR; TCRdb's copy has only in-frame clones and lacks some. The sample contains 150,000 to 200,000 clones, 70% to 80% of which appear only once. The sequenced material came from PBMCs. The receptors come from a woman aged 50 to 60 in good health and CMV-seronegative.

The CDR3 DNA sequence: TGTGCCAGCAGCTTCAGGGCCACTAATGAAAAACTGTTTTTT. Amino acid sequence: CASSFRATNEKLFF. The chain recombines TRBV7-9 with TRBJ1-4; D might be TRBD1 (5 bases). Between the trimmed V and J ends, which lost 3 bases and 2 bases, there was a span of 7 bases. This CDR3 has 14 residues. From germline, CDR1 is SEHNR and CDR2 FQNEAQ (reference sequence).

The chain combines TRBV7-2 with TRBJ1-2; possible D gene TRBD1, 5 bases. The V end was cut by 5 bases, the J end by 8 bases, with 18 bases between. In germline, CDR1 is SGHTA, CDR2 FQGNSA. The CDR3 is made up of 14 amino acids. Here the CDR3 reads CASSITRETKGYTF. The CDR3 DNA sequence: TGTGCCAGCAGCATTACCAGGGAAACTAAAGGCTACACCTTC.

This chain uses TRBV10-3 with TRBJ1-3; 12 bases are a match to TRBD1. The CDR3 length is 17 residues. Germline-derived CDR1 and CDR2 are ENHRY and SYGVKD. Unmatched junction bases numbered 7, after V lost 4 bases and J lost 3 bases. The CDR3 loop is CAISARGQGASGNTIYF. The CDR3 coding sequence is TGTGCCATCAGTGCGAGGGGACAGGGGGCTAGTGGAAACACCATATATTTT.

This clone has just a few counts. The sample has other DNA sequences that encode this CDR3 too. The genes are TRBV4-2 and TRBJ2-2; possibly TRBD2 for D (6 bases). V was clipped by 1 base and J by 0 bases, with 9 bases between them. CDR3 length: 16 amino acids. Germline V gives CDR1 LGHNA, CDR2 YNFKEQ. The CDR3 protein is CASSQGASANTGELFF. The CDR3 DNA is TGTGCCAGCAGCCAAGGGGCTAGCGCGAACACCGGGGAGCTGTTTTTT.

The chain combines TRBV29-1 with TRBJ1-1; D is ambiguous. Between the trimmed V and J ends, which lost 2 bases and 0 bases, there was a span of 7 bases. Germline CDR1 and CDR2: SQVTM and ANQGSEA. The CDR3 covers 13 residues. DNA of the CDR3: TGCAGCGTTGAATCGGAGATGAACACTGAAGCTTTCTTT. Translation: CSVESEMNTEAFF.

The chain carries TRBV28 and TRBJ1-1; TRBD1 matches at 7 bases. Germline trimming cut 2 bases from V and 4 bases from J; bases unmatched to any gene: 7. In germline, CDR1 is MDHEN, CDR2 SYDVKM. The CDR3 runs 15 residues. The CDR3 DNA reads TGTGCCAGCAGTTTACTCGACAGGGCGAGCACTGAAGCTTTCTTT. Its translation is CASSLLDRASTEAFF.

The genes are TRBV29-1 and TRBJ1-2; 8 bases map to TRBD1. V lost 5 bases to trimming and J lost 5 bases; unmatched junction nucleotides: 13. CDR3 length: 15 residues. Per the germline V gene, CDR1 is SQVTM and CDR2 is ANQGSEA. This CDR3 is CSVPGQVSKGYGYTF. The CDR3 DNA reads TGCAGCGTTCCGGGACAGGTCTCCAAGGGTTATGGCTACACCTTC.

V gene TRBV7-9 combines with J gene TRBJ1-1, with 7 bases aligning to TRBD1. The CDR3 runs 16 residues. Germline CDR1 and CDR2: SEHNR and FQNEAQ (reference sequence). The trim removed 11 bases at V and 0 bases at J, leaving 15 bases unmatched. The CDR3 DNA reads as TGTGCCGATAACCCCAGACAGGGATATATGAACACTGAAGCTTTCTTT. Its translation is CADNPRQGYMNTEAFF.

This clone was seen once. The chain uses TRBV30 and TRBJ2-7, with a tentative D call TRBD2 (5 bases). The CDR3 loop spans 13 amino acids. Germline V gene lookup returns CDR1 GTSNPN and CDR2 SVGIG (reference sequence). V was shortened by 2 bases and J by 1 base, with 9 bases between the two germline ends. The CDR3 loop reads CAWSFRDSYEQYF. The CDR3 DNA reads TGTGCCTGGAGTTTTCGGGATTCCTACGAGCAGTACTTC.

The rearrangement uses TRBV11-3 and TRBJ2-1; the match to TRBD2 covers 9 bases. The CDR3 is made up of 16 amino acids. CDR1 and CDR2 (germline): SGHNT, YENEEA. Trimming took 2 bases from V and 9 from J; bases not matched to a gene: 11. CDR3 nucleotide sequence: TGTGCCAGCAGCTTATCCCTGGCGGGGGGGCCGGGTGAGCAGTTCTTC. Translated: CASSLSLAGGPGEQFF.